Sequencing of this T cell receptor beta chain was carried out in a study of beta chain features in type 1 diabetes. Via CD45RO/CCR7/CD25/CD127/CD95/CD27, cells of the CD4+ naive, central memory, regulatory and stem cell-like memory subsets were sorted. V shed 3 bases and J shed 0 bases, with 12 bases lying between them. CDR3 length: 16 residues. The germline gives CDR1 MDHEN, CDR2 SYDVKM. Reverse transcription of all isolated RNA meant that expressed TCRB transcripts were sequenced. Data came from immunoSEQ multiplex PCR; TCRdb stores just in-frame clones and leaves some out. The data hold roughly 40,000 clones, with almost 65% observed a single time.

Sequenced material: Tregs from blood. The sequence came from a young woman in good health. The rearrangement links TRBV28 to TRBJ2-1; TRBD1 might be the D (5 bases). CDR3 sequence reads: CASSLTVVSSYNEQFF. DNA of the CDR3: TGTGCCAGCAGTTTGACAGTGGTAAGCTCCTACAATGAGCAGTTCTTC.